The next 2 T cell receptor beta chains were all read from a single sample in a study of blood T cell repertoires in COVID-19. TCRdb's table, derived via immunoSEQ multiplex PCR, lists solely in-frame clones and lacks some. The sample yields roughly 140,000 clones, 80% to 90% seen once. Input material: peripheral blood. The receptors stem from a man in his 70s with acute or convalescent COVID-19.

The chain is built from TRBV28 and TRBJ2-7; D not certain. The CDR3 loop spans 13 amino acids. The V and J ends lost 8 bases and 2 bases respectively, with 13 bases between them. Germline V gives CDR1 MDHEN, CDR2 SYDVKM. CDR3 in amino acids: CASSYLRTYEQYF. DNA for the CDR3: TGTGCCAGCTCCTACCTTCGTACCTACGAGCAGTACTTC.

This clone was picked up one time. The V gene is TRBV7-2, the J gene TRBJ2-3; 8 bases fit TRBD2. The germline V gene has CDR1 SGHTA and CDR2 FQGNSA. V shed 1 base and J 5 bases; nucleotides not matched to a gene: 11. This CDR3 region has 17 residues. CDR3 nucleotides: TGTGCCAGCAGCTTAGGTGTTGGGGCGGGAGGAATAGATACGCAGTATTTT. Protein product: CASSLGVGAGGIDTQYF.